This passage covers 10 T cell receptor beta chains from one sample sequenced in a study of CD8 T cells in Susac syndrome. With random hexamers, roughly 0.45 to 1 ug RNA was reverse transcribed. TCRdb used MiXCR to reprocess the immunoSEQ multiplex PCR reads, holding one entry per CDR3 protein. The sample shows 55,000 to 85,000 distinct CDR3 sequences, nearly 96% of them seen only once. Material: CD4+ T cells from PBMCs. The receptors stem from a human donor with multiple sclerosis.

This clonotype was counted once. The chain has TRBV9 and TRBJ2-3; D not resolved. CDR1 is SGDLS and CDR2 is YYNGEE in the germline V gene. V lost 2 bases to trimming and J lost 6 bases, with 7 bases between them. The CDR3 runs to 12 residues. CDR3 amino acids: CASSVNTDTQYF. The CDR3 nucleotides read TGTGCCAGCAGCGTTAACACGGATACGCAGTATTTT.

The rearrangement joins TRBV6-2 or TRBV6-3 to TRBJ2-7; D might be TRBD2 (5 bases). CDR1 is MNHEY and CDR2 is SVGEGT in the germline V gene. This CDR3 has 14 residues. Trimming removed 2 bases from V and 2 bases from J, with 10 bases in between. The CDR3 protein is CASSYHPGAYEQYF. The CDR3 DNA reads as TGTGCCAGCAGTTACCACCCCGGGGCCTACGAGCAGTACTTC.

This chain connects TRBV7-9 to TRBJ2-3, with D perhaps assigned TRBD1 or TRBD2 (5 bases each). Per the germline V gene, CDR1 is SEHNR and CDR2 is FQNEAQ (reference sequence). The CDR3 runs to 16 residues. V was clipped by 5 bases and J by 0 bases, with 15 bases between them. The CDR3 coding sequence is TGTGCCAGCAGCCCCAGTGGGGGAGCAAGCACAGATACGCAGTATTTT. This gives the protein CASSPSGGASTDTQYF.

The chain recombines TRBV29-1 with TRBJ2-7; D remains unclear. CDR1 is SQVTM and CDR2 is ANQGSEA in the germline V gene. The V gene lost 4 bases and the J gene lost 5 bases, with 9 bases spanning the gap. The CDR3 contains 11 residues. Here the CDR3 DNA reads TGCAGCGTTGCGGACGGAGACGAGCAGTACTTC. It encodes CSVADGDEQYF.

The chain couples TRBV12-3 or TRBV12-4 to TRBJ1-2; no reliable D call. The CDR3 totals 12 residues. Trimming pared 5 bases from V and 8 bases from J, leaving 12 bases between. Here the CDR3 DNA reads TGTGCCAGCAGTGGACGGGTTCTGGGCTACACCTTC. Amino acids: CASSGRVLGYTF.

The CDR3 sequence is CSAALGLAKRDTQYF. Here the CDR3 DNA reads TGCAGTGCTGCCCTGGGACTAGCCAAGAGGGATACGCAGTATTTT. V and J are TRBV20-1 and TRBJ2-3; 9 bases agree with TRBD2. The CDR3 consists of 15 residues. The trim removed 5 bases at V and 6 bases at J, leaving 12 bases unmatched. From germline, CDR1 is DFQATT and CDR2 SNEGSKA (reference sequence).

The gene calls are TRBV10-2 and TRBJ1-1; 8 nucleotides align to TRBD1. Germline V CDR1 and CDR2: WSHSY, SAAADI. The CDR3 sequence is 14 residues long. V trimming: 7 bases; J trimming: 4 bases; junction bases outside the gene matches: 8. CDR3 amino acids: CASTDRGLGTEAFF. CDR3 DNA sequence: TGCGCCAGCACCGACAGGGGATTGGGCACTGAAGCTTTCTTT.

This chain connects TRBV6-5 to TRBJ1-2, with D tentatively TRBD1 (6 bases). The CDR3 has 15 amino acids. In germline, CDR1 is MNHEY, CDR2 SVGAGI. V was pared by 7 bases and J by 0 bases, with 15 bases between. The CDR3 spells CASKKDRQANYGYTF. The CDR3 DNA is TGTGCCAGCAAGAAGGACAGACAAGCTAACTATGGCTACACCTTC.

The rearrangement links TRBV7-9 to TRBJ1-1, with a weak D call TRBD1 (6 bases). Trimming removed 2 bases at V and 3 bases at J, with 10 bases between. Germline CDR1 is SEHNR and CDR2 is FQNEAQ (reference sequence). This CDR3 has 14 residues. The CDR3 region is CASSLLTGDTEAFF. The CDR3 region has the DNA TGTGCCAGCAGCTTACTGACAGGAGACACTGAAGCTTTCTTT. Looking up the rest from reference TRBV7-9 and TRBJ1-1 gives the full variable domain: DTGVSQNPRHKITKRGQNVTFRCDPISEHNRLYWYRQTLGQGPEFLTYFQNEAQLEKSRLLSDRFSAERPKGSFSTLEIQRTEQGDSAMYLCASSLLTGDTEAFFGQGTRLTVV.

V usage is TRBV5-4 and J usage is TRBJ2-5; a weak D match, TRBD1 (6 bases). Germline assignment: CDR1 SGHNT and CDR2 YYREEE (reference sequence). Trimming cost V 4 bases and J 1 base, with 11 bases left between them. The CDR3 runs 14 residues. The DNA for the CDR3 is TGTGCCAGCAGCCCAAAGGGGGTCCAAGAGACCCAGTACTTC. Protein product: CASSPKGVQETQYF. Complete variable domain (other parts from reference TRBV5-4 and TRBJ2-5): ETGVTQSPTHLIKTRGQQVTLRCSSQSGHNTVSWYQQALGQGPQFIFQYYREEENGRGNFPPRFSGLQFPNYSSELNVNALELDDSALYLCASSPKGVQETQYFGPGTRLLVL.